The clone carrying this T cell receptor (beta chain) was counted between two and nine times. These data belong to a study of patients and donors after allogeneic stem cell transplantation. V was pared by 4 bases and J by 4 bases, with 19 bases between. The CDR3 totals 16 residues. Germline CDR1 is SGHNT and CDR2 is YYREEE (reference sequence). Using its own MiXCR run on the RT-PCR reads, TCRdb lists one record per CDR3 protein. This table holds a few hundred thousand distinct CDR3 sequences, roughly 14% found once. The rearrangement joins TRBV5-4 to TRBJ2-3; either TRBD1 or TRBD2 may fit D (5 bases each). The sequence came from a human donor who was either an allogeneic HSCT recipient or a stem cell or donor lymphocyte infusion donor (not recorded which). It is not recorded whose cells these are; they may come from a transplant donor. Sequenced input: blood, either unsorted or a sorted T cell fraction (not recorded which). The CDR3 sequence is CASSLGTARIADTQYF. In DNA form, the CDR3 reads TGTGCCAGCAGCCTGGGGACCGCTCGAATCGCAGATACGCAGTATTTT.